This paragraph covers one TCR beta chain sequence. This specimen belongs to a study of blood T cell repertoires in COVID-19. Study-wide background: The origin of the acute and convalescent COVID-19 samples was the United States, Italy and Spain. Sample material is recorded as cDNA or gDNA derived from T cells, B-cell-depleted T cells, or PBMCs.

This CDR3 comprises 14 residues. CDR1 and CDR2 from the germline V gene are LGHNA and YNFKEQ. V gave up 0 bases and J gave up 2 bases, with 7 bases separating them. Authors' processing steps: Nucleated cell counts were estimated from reference gene primer amplification. Produced via immunoSEQ multiplex PCR; TCRdb's table is partial and in-frame only. V and J calls plus clone size are reproduced from that table; the DNA served to infer D and trimming. The sample holds 120,000 or so clones, around four fifths seen once. The material sequenced was peripheral blood. The sequence derives from a human donor in a cohort sampled during active COVID-19. This sequence joins TRBV4-2 and TRBJ1-2, with D maybe TRBD1 (6 bases). The CDR3 nucleotides read TGTGCCAGCAGCCAAGAAACAGGGAACTATGGCTACACCTTC. Protein sequence: CASSQETGNYGYTF.